The 25 T cell receptor beta chains given below trace back to one sample, sequenced in a study of blood T cell repertoires in COVID-19. The protocol was immunoSEQ multiplex PCR, while the TCRdb copy is restricted to in-frame clones and leaves out a portion. The sample includes fewer than 250,000 clones, around four fifths seen only once; the top ten take over 5.5%. Sequenced material: peripheral blood. The receptors shown here come from a woman aged 55-69 years with active or convalescent COVID-19.

The chain employs TRBV7-2 and TRBJ2-5; 12 bases fit TRBD2. Germline V CDR1 and CDR2: SGHTA, FQGNSA. The CDR3 length is 16 residues. The J segment lost 4 bases and the V segment lost 4 bases, leaving 7 bases of the junction unmatched. DNA of the CDR3: TGTGCCAGCAGCTCCCCGCGACTAGCGGGAGCAGAGACCCAGTACTTC. Protein sequence: CASSSPRLAGAETQYF.

The chain uses TRBV7-9 and TRBJ1-2; TRBD1 matches at 7 bases. Germline V gives CDR1 SEHNR, CDR2 FQNEAQ (reference sequence). CDR3 size: 13 residues. Losses at the gene ends were 5 bases for V and 3 bases for J; bases not matched to a gene: 3. The CDR3 DNA is TGTGCCAGCAGCCGACAGGGCGACTATGGCTACACCTTC. It yields the protein CASSRQGDYGYTF.

The chain is built from TRBV11-3 and TRBJ2-1, with TRBD2 matching 14 bases. Germline-derived CDR1 and CDR2 are SGHNT and YENEEA. V gave up 5 bases and J gave up 5 bases; unmatched junction bases: 8. The length of the CDR3 is 17 residues. The DNA for the CDR3 is TGTGCCAGCAGCCCGAGACTAGCGGGAGGGCCCCACAATGAGCAGTTCTTC. Translation: CASSPRLAGGPHNEQFF.

V usage is TRBV2 and J usage is TRBJ2-5; the match to TRBD2 covers 10 bases. Unmatched junction bases numbered 3, after V lost 5 bases and J lost 6 bases. This CDR3 is 13 amino acids long. Germline CDR1 is SNHLY and CDR2 is FYNNEI. The CDR3 sequence is CASSSGRGKTQYF. The DNA of the CDR3 is TGTGCCAGCAGTAGCGGGAGGGGGAAGACCCAGTACTTC.

This clone occurred a few times. DNA of the CDR3: TGCGCCAGCAGCCAAGAGTATGGCGGAGCGAACACCGGGGAGCTGTTTTTT. It encodes CASSQEYGGANTGELFF. This chain uses TRBV4-1 with TRBJ2-2; D is unresolved. Per the germline V gene, CDR1 is MGHRA and CDR2 is YSYEKL. V lost 0 bases, J lost 0 bases, and 11 bases lay in between. The CDR3 totals 17 residues.

J is TRBJ2-3 and V is TRBV7-2, with 9 bases matching TRBD2. The V segment lost 4 bases and the J segment 4 bases; nucleotides outside the gene matches: 3. The length of the CDR3 is 14 residues. Germline V gene data show CDR1 as SGHTA and CDR2 as FQGNSA. CDR3: CASSSSGVPDTQYF. CDR3 sequence (DNA): TGTGCCAGCAGCTCTAGCGGGGTCCCAGATACGCAGTATTTT.

The V gene is TRBV24-1, the J gene TRBJ2-2, with TRBD2 matching over 10 bases. CDR1 and CDR2 from the germline V gene are KGHDR and SFDVKD. The length of the CDR3 is 16 residues. The V gene end was trimmed by 0 bases and the J gene end by 6 bases; junction bases not matched to a gene: 3. The CDR3 DNA sequence: TGTGCCACCAGTGATTTGGAGCTAGCGGGAGCCGGGGAGCTGTTTTTT. Encoded protein: CATSDLELAGAGELFF.

This clone has just a few counts. This CDR3 is CASSPQGKGGETQYF. CDR3 bases: TGTGCCAGCAGCCCCCAGGGGAAGGGCGGAGAGACCCAGTACTTC. This chain connects TRBV11-3 to TRBJ2-5; maybe TRBD1 (6 bases). Germline CDR1 is SGHNT and CDR2 is YENEEA. CDR3 length equals 15 residues. V lost 5 bases and J lost 4, with 17 bases in between. Full variable domain (remainder filled in from reference TRBV11-3 and TRBJ2-5): EAGVVQSPRYKIIEKKQPVAFWCNPISGHNTLYWYLQNLGQGPELLIRYENEEAVDDSQLPKDRFSAERLKGVDSTLKIQPAELGDSAVYLCASSPQGKGGETQYFGPGTRLLVL.

This clone was observed a single time. This chain connects TRBV2 to TRBJ2-3, with D perhaps TRBD2 (6 bases). The CDR3 loop spans 15 amino acids. Between the trimmed V and J ends, which lost 7 bases and 0 bases, there was a span of 14 bases. In germline, CDR1 is SNHLY, CDR2 FYNNEI. CDR3 DNA: TGTGCCAGCAAGCGACTAGTCGGGAGCACAGATACGCAGTATTTT. The encoded protein is CASKRLVGSTDTQYF.

The chain has TRBV4-1 and TRBJ1-1, with D tentatively TRBD1 (6 bases). The V gene lost 0 bases and the J gene lost 1 base, with 15 bases spanning the gap. The CDR3 runs to 17 residues. Germline V lookup: CDR1 MGHRA, CDR2 YSYEKL. The CDR3 protein is CASSQEPTGPTNTEAFF. The CDR3 nucleotides read TGCGCCAGCAGCCAAGAACCGACAGGACCTACGAACACTGAAGCTTTCTTT.

The rearrangement uses TRBV5-1 and TRBJ1-2; 10 bases match TRBD1. Germline CDR1 SGHRS, CDR2 YFSETQ. V gave up 1 base and J gave up 6 bases; unmatched junction bases: 6. This CDR3 spans 15 amino acids. The CDR3 nucleotides read TGCGCCAGCAGCTTGACGGGACAGGGGATCAATGGCTACACCTTC. Its translation is CASSLTGQGINGYTF.

This sequence joins TRBV6-5 and TRBJ1-1; D ambiguous. Trimming shortened V by 7 bases and J by 1 base, and 16 bases separated the two germline ends. This CDR3 comprises 15 residues. Germline CDR1 MNHEY, CDR2 SVGAGI. CDR3 DNA: TGTGCCAGCACCCAAGCGTCGGTCGAGAACACTGAAGCTTTCTTT. It is translated as CASTQASVENTEAFF.

Points on this clone: The same CDR3 arises from other DNA sequences in this sample as well. The CDR3 here is CASRLAGANTGELFF. CDR3 in DNA: TGTGCCAGCCGCCTAGCGGGAGCGAACACCGGGGAGCTGTTTTTT. The rearrangement joins TRBV6-5 to TRBJ2-2; the match to TRBD2 covers 10 bases. The junction had 3 bases not matched to a gene; V was cut back by 8 bases and J by 0 bases. Germline V gives CDR1 MNHEY, CDR2 SVGAGI. The CDR3 has 15 amino acids.

The V gene is TRBV19, the J gene TRBJ2-5; the match to TRBD2 covers 8 bases. The J segment lost 2 bases and the V segment lost 8 bases, leaving 4 bases of the junction unmatched. This CDR3 has 13 amino acids. Germline V gene sequence: CDR1 LNHDA, CDR2 SQIVND (reference sequence). DNA of the CDR3: TGTGCCAGTCGATCTAGCGGGCAAGAGACCCAGTACTTC. Encoded protein: CASRSSGQETQYF.

The table lists this clone with many counts. The gene calls are TRBV18 and TRBJ1-5, with D unclear. CDR3 length: 13 amino acids. V lost 5 bases, J lost 11 bases, and 16 bases lay in between. Germline assignment: CDR1 KGHSH and CDR2 LQKENI. The CDR3 region has the DNA TGTGCCAGCTCATCCTCCGAAATCCAGGCCCAGCATTTT. It translates to CASSSSEIQAQHF.

The rearrangement uses TRBV19 and TRBJ2-4; TRBD1 aligns across 7 bases. Trimming removed 7 bases from V and 5 bases from J; junction bases left unmatched: 11. This CDR3 is 15 amino acids long. Germline V lookup: CDR1 LNHDA, CDR2 SQIVND (reference sequence). The CDR3 region is CASTRDRERENIQYF. The DNA of the CDR3 is TGTGCCAGTACCCGAGACAGGGAGAGGGAAAACATTCAGTACTTC. Full variable domain (remainder filled in from reference TRBV19 and TRBJ2-4): DGGITQSPKYLFRKEGQNVTLSCEQNLNHDAMYWYRQDPGQGLRLIYYSQIVNDFQKGDIAEGYSVSREKKESFPLTVTSAQKNPTAFYLCASTRDRERENIQYFGAGTRLSVL.

The chain links TRBV19 to TRBJ2-7; 11 positions agree with TRBD1. Germline V lookup: CDR1 LNHDA, CDR2 SQIVND (reference sequence). The CDR3 has 16 amino acids. J gave up 5 bases and V 4 bases, and 10 bases lay outside the gene matches. CDR3 bases: TGTGCCAGTAGTACAAACGCGCGGACAGGGGGCAACGAGCAGTACTTC. It encodes CASSTNARTGGNEQYF. Full variable domain (rest looked up from reference TRBV19 and TRBJ2-7): DGGITQSPKYLFRKEGQNVTLSCEQNLNHDAMYWYRQDPGQGLRLIYYSQIVNDFQKGDIAEGYSVSREKKESFPLTVTSAQKNPTAFYLCASSTNARTGGNEQYFGPGTRLTVT.

This chain joins TRBV18 and TRBJ2-6, with TRBD1 matching 10 bases. CDR1 is KGHSH and CDR2 is LQKENI in the germline V gene. V dropped 3 bases and J dropped 0; count of bases not matched to a gene: 14. The CDR3 has 21 amino acids. The CDR3: CASSPSLGWDRGSSGANVLTF. CDR3 DNA sequence: TGTGCCAGCTCACCTTCCCTTGGTTGGGACAGGGGAAGCTCTGGGGCCAACGTCCTGACTTTC.

The table lists this clone with a few counts. The rearrangement joins TRBV5-1 to TRBJ1-3, with D unresolved. V lost 4 bases, J lost 0 bases, and 11 bases lay in between. Germline assignment: CDR1 SGHRS and CDR2 YFSETQ. There are 15 residues in the CDR3. The CDR3 is CASSPLGSSGNTIYF. CDR3 nucleotides: TGCGCCAGCAGCCCCTTGGGCTCCTCTGGAAACACCATATATTTT.

The rearrangement joins TRBV19 to TRBJ1-3; D remains unclear. Trimming cost V 6 bases and J 1 base, with 10 bases left between them. CDR1 and CDR2 (germline): LNHDA, SQIVND (reference sequence). This CDR3 is 14 amino acids long. In DNA, the CDR3 is TGTGCCAGTAGAGCGAGGTCTTCTGGAAACACCATATATTTT. Translating gives CASRARSSGNTIYF. Supplemented by reference TRBV19 and TRBJ1-3, the full variable domain reads DGGITQSPKYLFRKEGQNVTLSCEQNLNHDAMYWYRQDPGQGLRLIYYSQIVNDFQKGDIAEGYSVSREKKESFPLTVTSAQKNPTAFYLCASRARSSGNTIYFGEGSWLTVV.

CDR3 bases: TGCGCCAGCAGCTTGATAAAGTTGGGACAGGGGGTCACCGGGGAGCTGTTTTTT. Protein: CASSLIKLGQGVTGELFF. This chain uses TRBV5-1 with TRBJ2-2; 11 positions match TRBD1. V lost 1 base, J lost 4 bases, and 9 bases stayed unmatched. From germline, CDR1 is SGHRS and CDR2 YFSETQ. This CDR3 comprises 18 residues.

The rearrangement uses TRBV27 and TRBJ1-6; tentatively, D is TRBD1 (6 bases). The ends were cut back, 2 bases at V and 4 bases at J, with 9 bases in the middle. Germline V CDR1 and CDR2: MNHEY, SMNVEV (reference sequence). CDR3 length: 15 residues. The CDR3 DNA reads TGTGCCAGCAGTTTAGACAGGACTTATAATTCACCCCTCCACTTT. It specifies CASSLDRTYNSPLHF.

This clone has a handful of counts. The chain recombines TRBV7-9 with TRBJ2-1; 12 positions match TRBD2. From germline, CDR1 is SEHNR and CDR2 FQNEAQ (reference sequence). The J segment lost 7 bases and the V segment lost 10 bases, leaving 11 bases of the junction unmatched. This CDR3 has 15 amino acids. The CDR3 DNA is TGTGCCACTTCCCGGACTAGCGGGGCTTATAATGAGCAGTTCTTC. Translating it yields CATSRTSGAYNEQFF.

The V and J genes are TRBV30 and TRBJ2-7, with TRBD2 matching over 13 bases. The CDR3 sequence is 15 residues long. Germline CDR1 is GTSNPN and CDR2 is SVGIG (reference sequence). Trimming cost V 3 bases and J 4 bases; bases outside gene matches: 6. The chain's CDR3 is CAWSYGLAGVYEQYF. In DNA form, the CDR3 reads TGTGCCTGGAGCTACGGACTAGCGGGGGTTTACGAGCAGTACTTC. The variable domain in full, completed from reference TRBV30 and TRBJ2-7, reads SQTIHQWPATLVQPVGSPLSLECTVEGTSNPNLYWYRQAAGRGLQLLFYSVGIGQISSEVPQNLSASRPQDRQFILSSKKLLLSDSGFYLCAWSYGLAGVYEQYFGPGTRLTVT.

V usage is TRBV2 and J usage is TRBJ2-1, with a tentative D call TRBD2 (6 bases). The germline V gene encodes CDR1 SNHLY and CDR2 FYNNEI. Trimming pared 8 bases from V and 0 bases from J, leaving 11 bases between. The CDR3 is 14 residues long. DNA of the CDR3: TGTGCCAGCTTAGCGGATAGCTCCTACAATGAGCAGTTCTTC. Translation gives CASLADSSYNEQFF.